The next 26 T cell receptor beta chains were all read from a single sample in a study of blood T cell repertoires in COVID-19. Produced via immunoSEQ multiplex PCR; TCRdb's table is partial and in-frame only. The sample lists 63,000 or so clones; roughly 80% were seen once. Sequencing was carried out using peripheral blood. The receptors were sampled from a man of 80 years or more with active COVID-19.

The rearrangement links TRBV7-9 to TRBJ2-3; possible D gene TRBD2, 5 bases. Germline V gene sequence: CDR1 SEHNR, CDR2 FQNEAQ (reference sequence). V shed 4 bases and J shed 8 bases, with 13 bases lying between them. The CDR3 length is 13 residues. CDR3 in amino acids: CASSYGRSGTQYF. The CDR3 DNA reads TGTGCCAGCAGCTACGGTCGGAGCGGTACGCAGTATTTT.

CDR3 in amino acids: CAIQGATDTQYF. The DNA of the CDR3 is TGTGCCATACAGGGGGCAACAGATACGCAGTATTTT. The gene calls are TRBV10-3 and TRBJ2-3; 9 positions match TRBD1. The length of the CDR3 is 12 residues. V lost 9 bases and J lost 3; bases outside the gene matches: 1. Germline CDR1 reads ENHRY; CDR2 reads SYGVKD.

The J gene is TRBJ1-2, the V gene TRBV5-1; a weak D match, TRBD1 (5 bases). Trimming stripped 2 bases from V and 5 bases from J, with 19 bases between. Germline values: CDR1 SGHRS, CDR2 YFSETQ. The CDR3 runs to 16 residues. The chain's CDR3 is CASSLTASTDNYGYTF. The CDR3 DNA reads TGCGCCAGCAGCTTAACCGCCTCGACGGACAATTATGGCTACACCTTC.

This clone has a handful of counts. This chain links TRBV6-5 with TRBJ2-2, with 9 bases lining up with TRBD2. V was pared by 0 bases and J by 6 bases, with 5 bases of the junction left unmatched. The CDR3 has 16 residues. Per germline, CDR1 MNHEY and CDR2 SVGAGI. As DNA, the CDR3 is TGTGCCAGCAGTTACTCGGCTAGCGGGAATTCCGGGGAGCTGTTTTTT. This sequence encodes CASSYSASGNSGELFF.

Only a few counts were recorded for this clone. The gene calls are TRBV2 and TRBJ2-3, with TRBD2 as a possible D gene (6 bases). V was trimmed by 3 bases and J by 2 bases, leaving 15 bases between them. This CDR3 spans 16 amino acids. Germline CDR1 is SNHLY and CDR2 is FYNNEI. The CDR3 sequence: CASSEGPGLYTDTQYF. In DNA, the CDR3 is TGTGCCAGCAGTGAGGGTCCGGGACTCTACACAGATACGCAGTATTTT.

For this clone: At one end, the junction sequence differs from germline, possibly due to a read error. The CDR3 region is CASSPGAGGPETQYF. In nucleotides, the CDR3 is TGTGCTAGCAGCCCGGGAGCGGGAGGGCCCGAGACCCAGTACTTC. This chain joins TRBV7-7 and TRBJ2-5, with 10 bases identical to TRBD2. CDR3 length: 15 amino acids. Germline V lookup: CDR1 SSHAT, CDR2 FNYEAQ (reference sequence).

The chain is built from TRBV2 and TRBJ1-1, with no clear D. The CDR3 has 18 residues. V lost 0 bases and J 3 bases, leaving 20 bases between the germline ends. CDR1 and CDR2 (germline): SNHLY, FYNNEI. This CDR3 reads CASSEAGQGAGTDTEAFF. DNA for the CDR3: TGTGCCAGCAGTGAAGCAGGCCAAGGAGCGGGTACCGACACTGAAGCTTTCTTT.

V is TRBV7-9 and J is TRBJ1-1; D is possibly TRBD1 (6 bases). Germline V gene sequence: CDR1 SEHNR, CDR2 FQNEAQ (reference sequence). Deletions cut 5 bases from V and 0 bases from J, with 25 bases between. The CDR3 is 19 amino acids. The CDR3 is CASSKSLGQITPMNTEAFF. CDR3 DNA sequence: TGTGCCAGCAGCAAAAGCCTTGGACAGATCACACCAATGAACACTGAAGCTTTCTTT.

This chain connects TRBV5-5 to TRBJ1-5, with TRBD1 identical over 9 bases. V shed 2 bases and J 5 bases; nucleotides not matched to a gene: 5. The germline gives CDR1 SGHKS, CDR2 YYEKEE (reference sequence). This CDR3 has 15 residues. In nucleotides, the CDR3 is TGTGCCAGCAGCTTCGGACAGGGGCCTTATCAGCCCCAGCATTTT. This encodes CASSFGQGPYQPQHF.

V usage is TRBV7-2 and J usage is TRBJ2-3; D may be TRBD2 (6 bases). In germline, CDR1 is SGHTA, CDR2 FQGNSA. V was pared by 5 bases and J by 0 bases, with 15 bases between. The CDR3 length is 16 residues. CDR3 DNA: TGTGCCAGCAGCCGTAGGGTGGGGACTAGCACAGATACGCAGTATTTT. It codes for CASSRRVGTSTDTQYF.

This sequence joins TRBV6-4 and TRBJ2-7; 8 bases line up with TRBD1. The CDR3 covers 13 residues. The germline V gene has CDR1 MRHNA and CDR2 SNTAGT. V was clipped by 7 bases and J by 5 bases; unmatched bases: 7. The CDR3 nucleotides are TGTGCCAGCACCTGGACAGGGTACGACGAGCAGTACTTC. This codes for CASTWTGYDEQYF.

The chain combines TRBV4-2 with TRBJ2-1; TRBD2 matches 9 bases. The CDR3 runs to 15 residues. V lost 5 bases and J lost 10; bases outside the gene matches: 12. CDR1 and CDR2 (germline): LGHNA, YNFKEQ. The CDR3 DNA sequence: TGTGCCAGCAGCGGTTTAGCGGGGGCCACAGGGGAGCAGTTCTTC. As protein: CASSGLAGATGEQFF.

The J gene is TRBJ1-1, the V gene TRBV18, with no clear D. This CDR3 has 15 residues. Trimming removed 2 bases at V and 0 bases at J, with 10 bases between. Per the germline V gene, CDR1 is KGHSH and CDR2 is LQKENI. The CDR3 coding sequence is TGTGCCAGCTCACCAGGTCGGGGAATGAACACTGAAGCTTTCTTT. Its protein product is CASSPGRGMNTEAFF. Based on the CDR3 plus reference TRBV18 and TRBJ1-1, the full variable domain is NAGVMQNPRHLVRRRGQEARLRCSPMKGHSHVYWYRQLPEEGLKFMVYLQKENIIDESGMPKERFSAEFPKEGPSILRIQQVVRGDSAAYFCASSPGRGMNTEAFFGQGTRLTVV.

V usage is TRBV14 and J usage is TRBJ2-7; 11 bases agree with TRBD2. The CDR3 contains 13 residues. CDR1 and CDR2 (germline): SGHDN, FVKESK. J was trimmed by 5 bases and V by 4 bases; bases with no gene match: 1. CDR3 in DNA: TGTGCCAGCAGCCGGGGACTAGCGGACGAGCAGTACTTC. Translating it yields CASSRGLADEQYF.

The genes are TRBV19 and TRBJ2-6, with a tentative D call TRBD2 (5 bases). The germline V gene has CDR1 LNHDA and CDR2 SQIVND (reference sequence). The CDR3 extends over 21 amino acids. Trimming stripped 3 bases from V and 1 base from J, with 25 bases between. The CDR3 loop is CASSMPNPRAGVRSGANVLTF. Written as DNA, the CDR3 is TGTGCCAGTAGTATGCCCAATCCTCGGGCGGGCGTAAGATCTGGGGCCAACGTCCTGACTTTC.

This clone came up many times. This rearrangement joins TRBV30 to TRBJ2-7; TRBD2 agrees at 10 bases. The CDR3 is 14 residues long. CDR1 is GTSNPN, CDR2 SVGIG, per germline (reference sequence). After removal of 3 bases from V and 2 bases from J, the junction contained 4 bases not matched to a gene. The CDR3, as DNA: TGTGCCTGGAGGACAGCGGGAGGGCCCTACGAGCAGTACTTC. This translates into CAWRTAGGPYEQYF.

The chain's CDR3 is CASSLGGRWNEKLFF. CDR3 nucleotide sequence: TGTGCCAGCAGTTTGGGGGGACGGTGGAATGAAAAACTGTTTTTT. The chain uses TRBV7-6 and TRBJ1-4; the D gene is possibly TRBD1 (5 bases). The germline V gene encodes CDR1 SGHVS and CDR2 FNYEAQ. V was trimmed by 6 bases and J by 5 bases, leaving 16 bases between them. This CDR3 has 15 residues.

This sequence joins TRBV7-2 and TRBJ2-7, with D perhaps matching TRBD2 (5 bases). Trimming removed 0 bases from V and 5 bases from J, with 8 bases in between. Per germline, CDR1 SGHTA and CDR2 FQGNSA. This CDR3 has 13 residues. This chain's CDR3 is CASSLAWRNEQYF. CDR3 nucleotides: TGTGCCAGCAGCTTAGCGTGGAGGAACGAGCAGTACTTC.

There are a few counts of this clone. This chain connects TRBV19 to TRBJ1-1; 7 bases line up with TRBD1. The CDR3 runs to 13 residues. The V and J ends lost 4 bases and 7 bases, in that order; junction bases with no gene match: 6. Germline CDR1 and CDR2: LNHDA and SQIVND (reference sequence). The CDR3 sequence is CASSTTGAGEAFF. CDR3 nucleotide sequence: TGTGCCAGTAGTACCACAGGGGCGGGTGAAGCTTTCTTT.

This chain links TRBV5-1 with TRBJ2-7; the match to TRBD1 covers 7 bases. The germline V gene encodes CDR1 SGHRS and CDR2 YFSETQ. The CDR3 runs to 14 residues. V shed 2 bases and J 3 bases; nucleotides not matched to a gene: 5. The CDR3 is CASSLNPGGYEQYF. The CDR3 DNA reads as TGCGCCAGCAGCTTAAACCCAGGGGGCTACGAGCAGTACTTC.

The V and J genes are TRBV7-3 and TRBJ2-3; 7 nucleotides match TRBD1. The CDR3 loop spans 14 amino acids. With 4 bases clipped from V and 2 bases from J, the junction kept 3 bases outside the gene matches. From germline, CDR1 is SGHTA and CDR2 FQGTGA. This CDR3 reads CASSSGQTTDTQYF. CDR3 DNA: TGTGCCAGCAGCTCGGGACAGACCACAGATACGCAGTATTTT.

The J gene is TRBJ2-2, the V gene TRBV11-2; TRBD1 might be the D (5 bases). The V gene lost 3 bases and the J gene lost 7 bases, with 12 bases spanning the gap. Germline V gives CDR1 SGHAT, CDR2 FQNNGV. The CDR3 length is 14 residues. The CDR3 nucleotides are TGTGCCAGCAGCTTCGGACCAGGGAACGGGGAGCTGTTTTTT. Translating gives CASSFGPGNGELFF.

The chain has TRBV7-3 and TRBJ2-2; D not certain. The CDR3 is 14 amino acids. V dropped 4 bases and J dropped 2 bases, with 8 bases sitting between them. Per germline, CDR1 SGHTA and CDR2 FQGTGA. The CDR3 DNA is TGTGCCAGCAGCTCAGACTTAAACACCGGGGAGCTGTTTTTT. Protein: CASSSDLNTGELFF.

The V gene is TRBV11-2, the J gene TRBJ2-3; 8 bases are a match to TRBD1. Germline CDR1 and CDR2: SGHAT and FQNNGV. This CDR3 contains 14 residues. J lost 0 bases, V lost 8 bases, and 4 bases had no gene match. CDR3: CASSQGASTDTQYF. CDR3 nucleotides: TGTGCCAGCTCGCAGGGGGCGAGCACAGATACGCAGTATTTT.

This rearrangement joins TRBV11-2 to TRBJ2-7; D gene unclear. Between the trimmed V and J ends, which lost 6 bases and 0 bases, there was a span of 6 bases. Germline V gene data show CDR1 as SGHAT and CDR2 as FQNNGV. The CDR3 consists of 12 residues. In nucleotides, the CDR3 is TGTGCCAGCAGTACAAGCTCCTACGAGCAGTACTTC. This gives the protein CASSTSSYEQYF. The complete variable domain, with remaining parts taken from reference TRBV11-2 and TRBJ2-7, reads EAGVAQSPRYKIIEKRQSVAFWCNPISGHATLYWYQQILGQGPKLLIQFQNNGVVDDSQLPKDRFSAERLKGVDSTLKIQPAKLEDSAVYLCASSTSSYEQYFGPGTRLTVT.

V gene TRBV5-1 combines with J gene TRBJ1-5; D ambiguous. With 0 bases removed from V and 4 bases from J, the gap between germline ends came to 5 bases. CDR3 length: 13 amino acids. From germline, CDR1 is SGHRS and CDR2 YFSETQ. CDR3 nucleotide sequence: TGCGCCAGCAGCTTGGGGCAGAATCAGCCCCAGCATTTT. It codes for CASSLGQNQPQHF.